This T cell receptor beta chain derives from a study of shared clonotypes between healthy human individuals. The donor population consisted of healthy HIV-negative adults with no recent acute infections or vaccinations. Subsets obtained from CD4+ cells comprised CD45RA+ naive and CD45RA-negative memory cells. The protocol was immunoSEQ multiplex PCR, while the TCRdb copy is restricted to in-frame clones and leaves out a portion. Of 600,000 to 700,000 clones listed, about 80% are singletons. The V and J ends lost 7 bases and 7 bases respectively, with 14 bases between them. CDR3 size: 12 residues. Germline CDR1 MDHEN, CDR2 SYDVKM.

This sequence originates from a woman aged 25 to 45 in good health. Sequenced input: memory CD4+ T cells sorted from blood. Subset indicated: CD45RA-negative fraction. This rearrangement joins TRBV28 to TRBJ2-7; tentatively, D is TRBD2 (5 bases). This CDR3 reads CASTSTTGEQYF. CDR3 sequence (DNA): TGTGCCAGCACTTCTACAACGGGGGAGCAGTACTTC. Based on the CDR3 plus reference TRBV28 and TRBJ2-7, the full variable domain is DVKVTQSSRYLVKRTGEKVFLECVQDMDHENMFWYRQDPGLGLRLIYFSYDVKMKEKGDIPEGYSVSREKKERFSLILESASTNQTSMYLCASTSTTGEQYFGPGTRLTVT.